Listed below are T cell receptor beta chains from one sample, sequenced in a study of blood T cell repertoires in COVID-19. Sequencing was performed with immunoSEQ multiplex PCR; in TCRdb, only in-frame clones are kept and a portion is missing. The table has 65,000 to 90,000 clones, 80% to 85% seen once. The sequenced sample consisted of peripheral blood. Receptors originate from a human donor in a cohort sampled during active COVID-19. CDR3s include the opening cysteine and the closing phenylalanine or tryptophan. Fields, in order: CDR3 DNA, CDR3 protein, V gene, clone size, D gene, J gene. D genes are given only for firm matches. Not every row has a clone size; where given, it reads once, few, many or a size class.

CDR3 DNA: TGTGCCAGCTCACCACAGAACAGGATATCTGGAAACACCATATATTTT
CDR3 protein: CASSPQNRISGNTIYF
V gene: TRBV18
clone size: .
D gene: .
J gene: TRBJ1-3

CDR3 DNA: TGTGCCACCAGCAGAGATCTGGCAGGGGCGAGGGTTCGGCATTTT
CDR3 protein: CATSRDLAGARVRHF
V gene: TRBV15
clone size: .
D gene: .
J gene: TRBJ1-5

CDR3 DNA: TGTGCCAGCTCCCCACGCGGGAGCACAGATACGCAGTATTTT
CDR3 protein: CASSPRGSTDTQYF
V gene: TRBV18
clone size: .
D gene: .
J gene: TRBJ2-3

CDR3 DNA: TGTGCCAGCAGCCCCCGTTTGCAGGGGGCCGATGAGCAGTTCTTC
CDR3 protein: CASSPRLQGADEQFF
V gene: TRBV13
clone size: once
D gene: TRBD1
J gene: TRBJ2-1

CDR3 DNA: TGTGCCAGCAGGGGGACAGGGCGGGTCACTGAAGCTTTCTTT
CDR3 protein: CASRGTGRVTEAFF
V gene: TRBV6-5
clone size: .
D gene: TRBD1
J gene: TRBJ1-1

CDR3 DNA: TGTGCCAGCAGTTTAACGACAGGGTCTAATGAAAAACTGTTTTTT
CDR3 protein: CASSLTTGSNEKLFF
V gene: TRBV27
clone size: .
D gene: TRBD1
J gene: TRBJ1-4

CDR3 DNA: TGTGCCAGTGGAACGGGTCGTGGCTCCTACGAGCAGTACTTC
CDR3 protein: CASGTGRGSYEQYF
V gene: TRBV18
clone size: few
D gene: .
J gene: TRBJ2-7

CDR3 DNA: TGTGCCAGCAGCCCCCCGTTATGGGCTGTAAAGACCCAGTACTTC
CDR3 protein: CASSPPLWAVKTQYF
V gene: TRBV7-6
clone size: .
D gene: .
J gene: TRBJ2-5

CDR3 DNA: TGCGCCAGCAGCTTGGACAAATGGGAACAGGGGTGGTTCGCAGATACGCAGTATTTT
CDR3 protein: CASSLDKWEQGWFADTQYF
V gene: TRBV5-1
clone size: .
D gene: TRBD1
J gene: TRBJ2-3

CDR3 DNA: TGTGCCAGCAGCCCGGACAGGGGAAACACTGAAGCTTTCTTT
CDR3 protein: CASSPDRGNTEAFF
V gene: TRBV3-1/TRBV3-2
clone size: .
D gene: TRBD1
J gene: TRBJ1-1

CDR3 DNA: TGTGCCAGCAGCCAGGGAGGAGTAGCCGGTACGCAGTATTTT
CDR3 protein: CASSQGGVAGTQYF
V gene: TRBV4-2
clone size: .
D gene: .
J gene: TRBJ2-3

CDR3 DNA: TGTGCCAGCAGCGTAGATGAAGGGGGCTATTCGGATACGCAGTATTTT
CDR3 protein: CASSVDEGGYSDTQYF
V gene: TRBV9
clone size: .
D gene: TRBD1
J gene: TRBJ2-3

CDR3 DNA: TGTGCCAGCAGGCCCCGGGACAGGGGGGAAAAACTGTTTTTT
CDR3 protein: CASRPRDRGEKLFF
V gene: TRBV28
clone size: once
D gene: TRBD1
J gene: TRBJ1-4

CDR3 DNA: TGTGCCAGTACGGGCGGCAGGGACTACGAGCAGTACTTC
CDR3 protein: CASTGGRDYEQYF
V gene: TRBV19
clone size: .
D gene: .
J gene: TRBJ2-7

CDR3 DNA: TGTGCCAGCAGCTTCGGTGAGCCCTCGCTAGGCATTCAGTACTTC
CDR3 protein: CASSFGEPSLGIQYF
V gene: TRBV7-2
clone size: .
D gene: .
J gene: TRBJ2-4

CDR3 DNA: TGTGCCAGCAGTAAAAACAGGGCCCATGGCTACACCTTC
CDR3 protein: CASSKNRAHGYTF
V gene: TRBV6-5
clone size: .
D gene: .
J gene: TRBJ1-2